The TCR beta chain under discussion was sequenced for a study of T cell responses to AZD1222 COVID-19 vaccine. Germline V lookup: CDR1 MNHNY, CDR2 SVGAGI (reference sequence). V was pared by 7 bases and J by 0 bases, with 13 bases between. The CDR3 is 14 amino acids. Assay: immunoSEQ multiplex PCR; the TCRdb copy retains only in-frame clones and omits some. The profile covers 70,000 to 95,000 clones, with 75% to 90% appearing a single time and about 2.5% taken by the ten largest. The sample here was peripheral blood, taken 28 days after the second AZD1222 dose. This clonotype originated in an adult who received the AZD1222 COVID-19 vaccine. This chain links TRBV6-6 with TRBJ2-7; D might be TRBD2 (5 bases). The CDR3 DNA is TGTGCCAGCACTGGACTCAGAAGCTCCTACGAGCAGTACTTC. It is translated as CASTGLRSSYEQYF.